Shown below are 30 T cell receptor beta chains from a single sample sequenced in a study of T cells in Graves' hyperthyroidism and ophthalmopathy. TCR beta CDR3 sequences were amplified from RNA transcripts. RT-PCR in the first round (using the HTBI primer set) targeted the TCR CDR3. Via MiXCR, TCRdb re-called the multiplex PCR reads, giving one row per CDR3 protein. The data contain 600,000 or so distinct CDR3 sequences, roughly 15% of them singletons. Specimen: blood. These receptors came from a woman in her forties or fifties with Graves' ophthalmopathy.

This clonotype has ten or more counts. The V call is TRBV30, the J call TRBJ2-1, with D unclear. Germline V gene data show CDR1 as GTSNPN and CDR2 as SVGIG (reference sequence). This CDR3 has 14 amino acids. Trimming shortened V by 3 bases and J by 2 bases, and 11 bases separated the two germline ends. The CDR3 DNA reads TGTGCCTGGAGGGGCCTAAGCACCTACAATGAGCAGTTCTTC. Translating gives CAWRGLSTYNEQFF.

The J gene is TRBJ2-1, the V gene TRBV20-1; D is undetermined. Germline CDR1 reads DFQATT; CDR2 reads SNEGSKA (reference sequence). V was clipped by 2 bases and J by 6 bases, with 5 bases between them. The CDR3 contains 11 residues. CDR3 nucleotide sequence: TGCAGTGCTAGACTACCCAATGAGCAGTTCTTC. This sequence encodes CSARLPNEQFF.

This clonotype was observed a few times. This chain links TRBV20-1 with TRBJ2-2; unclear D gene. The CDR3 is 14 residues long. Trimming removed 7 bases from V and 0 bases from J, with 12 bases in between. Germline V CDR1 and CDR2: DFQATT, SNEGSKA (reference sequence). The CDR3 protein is CSVLIWANTGELFF. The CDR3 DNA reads TGCAGTGTTCTCATTTGGGCGAACACCGGGGAGCTGTTTTTT.

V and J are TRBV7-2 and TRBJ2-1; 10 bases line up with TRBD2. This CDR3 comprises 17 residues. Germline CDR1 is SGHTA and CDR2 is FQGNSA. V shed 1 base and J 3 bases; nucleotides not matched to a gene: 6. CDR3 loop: CASSLVLAGAYYNEQFF. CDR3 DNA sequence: TGTGCCAGCAGCTTAGTGCTAGCGGGAGCCTACTACAATGAGCAGTTCTTC.

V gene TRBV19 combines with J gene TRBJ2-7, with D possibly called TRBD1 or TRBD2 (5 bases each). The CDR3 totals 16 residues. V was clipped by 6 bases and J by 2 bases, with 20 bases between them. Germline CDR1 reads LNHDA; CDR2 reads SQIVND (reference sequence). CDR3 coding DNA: TGTGCCAGTAGCCTGCAACCGGGACCCCGCCCCTACGAGCAGTACTTC. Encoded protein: CASSLQPGPRPYEQYF.

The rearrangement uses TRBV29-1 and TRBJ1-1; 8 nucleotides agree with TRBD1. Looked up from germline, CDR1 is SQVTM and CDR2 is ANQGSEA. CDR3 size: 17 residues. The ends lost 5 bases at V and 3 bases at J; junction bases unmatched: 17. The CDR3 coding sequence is TGCAGCGTTCTCACCCACAGGGGGGGGTTAAGGGACACTGAAGCTTTCTTT. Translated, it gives CSVLTHRGGLRDTEAFF.

CDR3 residues: CASSPGHHRGYGYTF. The CDR3 DNA sequence: TGTGCCAGCAGCCCGGGCCATCACAGGGGGTATGGCTACACCTTC. The chain recombines TRBV7-9 with TRBJ1-2; 8 bases align to TRBD1. Germline values: CDR1 SEHNR, CDR2 FQNEAQ (reference sequence). The CDR3 totals 15 residues. The V gene end was trimmed by 5 bases and the J gene end by 5 bases; junction bases not matched to a gene: 10.

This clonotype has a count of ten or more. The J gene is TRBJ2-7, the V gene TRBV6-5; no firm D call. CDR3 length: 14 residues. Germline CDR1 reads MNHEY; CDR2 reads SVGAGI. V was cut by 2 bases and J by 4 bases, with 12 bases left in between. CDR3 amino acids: CASSYRVGQYEQYF. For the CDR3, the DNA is TGTGCCAGCAGTTACAGGGTAGGGCAATACGAGCAGTACTTC.

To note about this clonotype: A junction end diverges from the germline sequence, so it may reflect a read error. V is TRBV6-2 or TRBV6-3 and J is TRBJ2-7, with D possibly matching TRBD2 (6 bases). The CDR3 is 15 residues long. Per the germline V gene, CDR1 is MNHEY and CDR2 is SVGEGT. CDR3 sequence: CASRGLADRPYGQYF. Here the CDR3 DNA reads TGTGCCAGCAGGGGATTAGCGGATAGACCCTACGGGCAGTACTTC.

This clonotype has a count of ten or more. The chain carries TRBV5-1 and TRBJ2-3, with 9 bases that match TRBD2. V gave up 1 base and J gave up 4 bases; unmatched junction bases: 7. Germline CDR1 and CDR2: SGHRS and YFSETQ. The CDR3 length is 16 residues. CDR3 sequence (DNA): TGCGCCAGCAGCTTGATTAGCGGGAGTGTTGCAGATACGCAGTATTTT. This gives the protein CASSLISGSVADTQYF.

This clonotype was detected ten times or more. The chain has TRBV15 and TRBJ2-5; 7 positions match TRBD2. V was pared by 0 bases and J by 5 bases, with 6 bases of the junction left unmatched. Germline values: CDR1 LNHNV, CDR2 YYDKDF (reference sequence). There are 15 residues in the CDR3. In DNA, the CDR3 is TGTGCCACCAGCAGAGATGGGGGGGTACTGGAGACCCAGTACTTC. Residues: CATSRDGGVLETQYF.

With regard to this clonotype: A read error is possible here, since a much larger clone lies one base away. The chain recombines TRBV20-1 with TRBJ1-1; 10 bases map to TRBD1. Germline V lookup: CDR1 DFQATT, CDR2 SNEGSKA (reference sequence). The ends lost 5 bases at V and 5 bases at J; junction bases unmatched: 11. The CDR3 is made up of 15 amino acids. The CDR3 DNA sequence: TGCAGTGCTTGGGGAGGGGGACAGGGGTTAACTGAAGCTTTCTTT. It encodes CSAWGGGQGLTEAFF.

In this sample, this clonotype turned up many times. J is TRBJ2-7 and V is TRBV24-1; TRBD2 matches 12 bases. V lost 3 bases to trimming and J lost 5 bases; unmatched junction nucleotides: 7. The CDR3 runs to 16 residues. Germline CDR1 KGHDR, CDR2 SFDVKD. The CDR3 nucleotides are TGTGCCACCAGTGATCCTACTAGCGGGAGGAGTCACGAGCAGTACTTC. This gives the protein CATSDPTSGRSHEQYF.

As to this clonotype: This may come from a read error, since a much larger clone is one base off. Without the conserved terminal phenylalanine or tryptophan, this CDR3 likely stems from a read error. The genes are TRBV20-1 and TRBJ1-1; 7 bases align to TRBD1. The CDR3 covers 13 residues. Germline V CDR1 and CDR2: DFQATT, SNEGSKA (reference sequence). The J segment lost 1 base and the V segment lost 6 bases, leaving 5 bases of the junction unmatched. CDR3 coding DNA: TGCAGTGCGATACAGGGGTGGAACACTGAAGCTTTCCTT. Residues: CSAIQGWNTEAFL.

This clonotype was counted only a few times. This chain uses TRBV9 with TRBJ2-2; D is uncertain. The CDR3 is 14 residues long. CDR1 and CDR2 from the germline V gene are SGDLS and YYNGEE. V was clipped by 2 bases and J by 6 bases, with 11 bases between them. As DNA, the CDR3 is TGTGCCAGCAGCGTGATCCCGGAGTCCGGGGAGCTGTTTTTT. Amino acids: CASSVIPESGELFF.

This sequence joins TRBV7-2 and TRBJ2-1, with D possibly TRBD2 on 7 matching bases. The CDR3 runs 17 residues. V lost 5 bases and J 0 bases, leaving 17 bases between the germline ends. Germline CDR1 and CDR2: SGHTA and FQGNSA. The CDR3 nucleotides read TGTGCCAGCAGCCCTCCTCGGGGGGCCCACTCCTACAATGAGCAGTTCTTC. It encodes CASSPPRGAHSYNEQFF.

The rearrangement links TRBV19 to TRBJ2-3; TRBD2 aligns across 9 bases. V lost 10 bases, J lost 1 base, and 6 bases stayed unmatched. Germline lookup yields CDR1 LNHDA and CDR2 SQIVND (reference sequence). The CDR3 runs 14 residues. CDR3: CATGRLAGTDTQYF. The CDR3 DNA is TGTGCCACCGGCCGACTAGCGGGCACAGATACGCAGTATTTT.

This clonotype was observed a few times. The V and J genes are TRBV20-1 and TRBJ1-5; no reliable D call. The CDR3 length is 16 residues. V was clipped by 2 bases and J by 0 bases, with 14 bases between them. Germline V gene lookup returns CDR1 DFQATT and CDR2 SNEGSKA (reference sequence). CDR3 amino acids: CSARRMRRYSNQPQHF. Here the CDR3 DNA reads TGCAGTGCTAGAAGGATGAGAAGATATAGCAATCAGCCCCAGCATTTT.

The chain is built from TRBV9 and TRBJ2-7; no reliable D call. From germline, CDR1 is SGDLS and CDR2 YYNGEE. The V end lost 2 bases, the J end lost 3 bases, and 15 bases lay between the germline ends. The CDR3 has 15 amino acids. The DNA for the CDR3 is TGTGCCAGCAGCGTGGCCGCAGGAAGGTTCTACGAGCAGTACTTC. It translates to CASSVAAGRFYEQYF.

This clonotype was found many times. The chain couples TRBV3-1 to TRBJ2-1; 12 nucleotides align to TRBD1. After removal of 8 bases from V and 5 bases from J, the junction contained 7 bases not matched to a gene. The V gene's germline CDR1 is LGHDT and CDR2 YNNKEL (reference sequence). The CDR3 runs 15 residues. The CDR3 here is CASGRGQGAHNEQFF. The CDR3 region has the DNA TGTGCCAGCGGACGGGGACAGGGGGCGCACAATGAGCAGTTCTTC.

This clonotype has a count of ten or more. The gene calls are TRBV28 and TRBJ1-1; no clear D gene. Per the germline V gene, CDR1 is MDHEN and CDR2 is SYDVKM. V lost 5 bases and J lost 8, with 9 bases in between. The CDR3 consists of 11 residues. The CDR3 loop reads CASSARGEAFF. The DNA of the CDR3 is TGTGCCAGCAGTGCACGCGGGGAAGCTTTCTTT.

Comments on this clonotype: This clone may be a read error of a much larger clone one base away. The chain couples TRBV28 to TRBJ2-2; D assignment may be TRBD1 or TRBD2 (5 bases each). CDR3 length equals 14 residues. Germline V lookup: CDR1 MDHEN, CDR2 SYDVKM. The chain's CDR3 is CASSSPGYTGELSF. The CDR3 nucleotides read TGTGCCAGCAGTTCCCCAGGGTACACCGGGGAGCTGTCTTTT. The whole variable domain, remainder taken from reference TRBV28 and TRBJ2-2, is DVKVTQSSRYLVKRTGEKVFLECVQDMDHENMFWYRQDPGLGLRLIYFSYDVKMKEKGDIPEGYSVSREKKERFSLILESASTNQTSMYLCASSSPGYTGELSFGEGSRLTVL.

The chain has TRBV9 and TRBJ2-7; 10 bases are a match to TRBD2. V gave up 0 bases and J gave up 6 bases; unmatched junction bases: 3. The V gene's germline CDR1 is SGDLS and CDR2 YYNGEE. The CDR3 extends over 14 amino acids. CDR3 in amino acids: CASSVGTSGGEQYF. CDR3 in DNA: TGTGCCAGCAGCGTAGGGACTAGCGGCGGCGAGCAGTACTTC. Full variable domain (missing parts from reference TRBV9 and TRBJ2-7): DSGVTQTPKHLITATGQRVTLRCSPRSGDLSVYWYQQSLDQGLQFLIQYYNGEERAKGNILERFSAQQFPDLHSELNLSSLELGDSALYFCASSVGTSGGEQYFGPGTRLTVT.

The CDR3 loop reads CASSVGVLGWGEQFF. CDR3 in DNA: TGTGCCAGCAGCGTAGGGGTTTTAGGATGGGGGGAGCAGTTCTTC. J is TRBJ2-1 and V is TRBV9, with D perhaps being TRBD1 or TRBD2 (5 bases each). The CDR3 has 15 amino acids. The germline V and J ends were trimmed by 0 bases and 10 bases, with 17 bases remaining between them. The germline V gene has CDR1 SGDLS and CDR2 YYNGEE.

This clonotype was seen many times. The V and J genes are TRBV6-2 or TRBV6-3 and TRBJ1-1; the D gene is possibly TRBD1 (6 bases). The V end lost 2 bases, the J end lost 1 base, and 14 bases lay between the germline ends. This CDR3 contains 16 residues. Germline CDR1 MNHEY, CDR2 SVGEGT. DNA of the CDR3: TGTGCCAGCAGTTACCGCGCAGGGGACCAGAACACTGAAGCTTTCTTT. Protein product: CASSYRAGDQNTEAFF.

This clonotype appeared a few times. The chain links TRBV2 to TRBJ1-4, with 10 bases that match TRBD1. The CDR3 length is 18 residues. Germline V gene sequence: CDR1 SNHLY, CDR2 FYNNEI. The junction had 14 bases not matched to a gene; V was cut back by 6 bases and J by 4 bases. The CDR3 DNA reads TGTGCCAGCAGCTACTACCGGGACAGGGGAGTTAATAATGAAAAACTGTTTTTT. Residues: CASSYYRDRGVNNEKLFF.

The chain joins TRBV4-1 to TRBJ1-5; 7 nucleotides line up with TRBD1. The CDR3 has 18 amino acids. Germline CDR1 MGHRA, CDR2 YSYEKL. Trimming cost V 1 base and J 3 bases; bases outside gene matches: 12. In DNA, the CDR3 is TGCGCCAGCAGCCAAGTTGAGTCTGGAGGGGGCTTCAATCAGCCCCAGCATTTT. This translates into CASSQVESGGGFNQPQHF.

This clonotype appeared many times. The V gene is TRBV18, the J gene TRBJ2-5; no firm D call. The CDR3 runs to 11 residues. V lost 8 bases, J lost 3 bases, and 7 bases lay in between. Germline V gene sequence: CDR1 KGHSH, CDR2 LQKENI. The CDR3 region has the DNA TGTGCCAGCAGCCGTAAAGAGACCCAGTACTTC. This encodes CASSRKETQYF.

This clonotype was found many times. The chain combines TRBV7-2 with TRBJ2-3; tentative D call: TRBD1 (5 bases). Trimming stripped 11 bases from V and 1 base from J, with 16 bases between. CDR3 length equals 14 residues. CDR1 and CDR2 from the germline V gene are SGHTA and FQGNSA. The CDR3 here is CAGASFRGTDTQYF. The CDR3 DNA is TGTGCCGGTGCGAGCTTCAGGGGCACAGATACGCAGTATTTT.

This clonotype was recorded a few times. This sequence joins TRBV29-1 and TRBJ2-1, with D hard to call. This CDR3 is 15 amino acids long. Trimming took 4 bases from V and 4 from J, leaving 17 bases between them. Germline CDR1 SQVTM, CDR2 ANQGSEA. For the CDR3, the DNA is TGCAGCGTTGTTAGTACGGGCCCCGGGTACAATGAGCAGTTCTTC. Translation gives CSVVSTGPGYNEQFF.